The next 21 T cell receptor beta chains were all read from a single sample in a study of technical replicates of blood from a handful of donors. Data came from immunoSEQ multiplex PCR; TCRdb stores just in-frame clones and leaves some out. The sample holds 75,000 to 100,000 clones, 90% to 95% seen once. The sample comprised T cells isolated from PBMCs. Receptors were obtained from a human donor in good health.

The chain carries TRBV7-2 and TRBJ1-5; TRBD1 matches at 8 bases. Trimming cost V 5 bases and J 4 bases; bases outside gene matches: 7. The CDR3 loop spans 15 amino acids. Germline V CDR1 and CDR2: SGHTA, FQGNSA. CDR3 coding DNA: TGTGCCAGCAGCCCGGGACAGGTCTTTAATCAGCCCCAGCATTTT. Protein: CASSPGQVFNQPQHF.

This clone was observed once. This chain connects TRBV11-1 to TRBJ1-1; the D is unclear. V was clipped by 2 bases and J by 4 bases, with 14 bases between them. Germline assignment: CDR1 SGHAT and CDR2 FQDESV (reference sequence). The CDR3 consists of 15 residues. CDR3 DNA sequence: TGTGCCAGCAGCTTAAGGAGGGAGGCGGTCACTGAAGCTTTCTTT. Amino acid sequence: CASSLRREAVTEAFF.

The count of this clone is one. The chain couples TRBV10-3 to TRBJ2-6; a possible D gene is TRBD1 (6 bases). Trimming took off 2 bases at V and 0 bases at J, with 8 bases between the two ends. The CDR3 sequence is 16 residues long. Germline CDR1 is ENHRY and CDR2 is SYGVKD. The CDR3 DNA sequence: TGTGCCATCAGTGAGGCAGGGGACTCTGGGGCCAACGTCCTGACTTTC. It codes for CAISEAGDSGANVLTF.

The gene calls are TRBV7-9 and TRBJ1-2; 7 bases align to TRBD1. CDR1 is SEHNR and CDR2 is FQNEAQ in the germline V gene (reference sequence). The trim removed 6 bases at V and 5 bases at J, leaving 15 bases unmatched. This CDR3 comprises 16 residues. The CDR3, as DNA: TGTGCCAGCAGATCCGGGACAGCCCTCGCCCAATATGGCTACACCTTC. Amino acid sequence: CASRSGTALAQYGYTF.

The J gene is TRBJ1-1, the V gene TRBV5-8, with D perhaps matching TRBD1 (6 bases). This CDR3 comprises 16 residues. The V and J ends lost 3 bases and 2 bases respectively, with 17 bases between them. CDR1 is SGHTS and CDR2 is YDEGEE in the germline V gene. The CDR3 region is CASSWGRGRGNTEAFF. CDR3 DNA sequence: TGTGCCAGCAGCTGGGGAAGGGGCAGGGGTAACACTGAAGCTTTCTTT.

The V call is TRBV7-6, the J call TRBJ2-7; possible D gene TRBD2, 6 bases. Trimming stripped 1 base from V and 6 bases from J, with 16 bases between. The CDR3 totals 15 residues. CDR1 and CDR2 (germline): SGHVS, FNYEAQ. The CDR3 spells CASSLVSSVAREQYF. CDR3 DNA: TGTGCCAGCAGCTTAGTATCTAGCGTGGCTCGCGAGCAGTACTTC.

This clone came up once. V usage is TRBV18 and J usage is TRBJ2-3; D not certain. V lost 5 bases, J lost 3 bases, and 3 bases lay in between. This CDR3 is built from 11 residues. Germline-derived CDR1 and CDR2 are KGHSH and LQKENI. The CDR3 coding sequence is TGTGCCAGCTCATCTACAGATACGCAGTATTTT. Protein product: CASSSTDTQYF.

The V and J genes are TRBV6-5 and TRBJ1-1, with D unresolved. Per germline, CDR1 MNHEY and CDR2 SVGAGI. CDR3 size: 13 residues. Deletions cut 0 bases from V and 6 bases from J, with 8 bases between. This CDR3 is CASSYSTNAEAFF. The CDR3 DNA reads TGTGCCAGCAGTTACTCGACAAATGCTGAAGCTTTCTTT.

This CDR3 is CASSQRRNTEAFF. Here the CDR3 DNA reads TGCGCCAGCAGCCAGAGGCGAAACACTGAAGCTTTCTTT. The chain joins TRBV4-1 to TRBJ1-1; D ambiguous. The CDR3 is made up of 13 amino acids. Trimming pared 3 bases from V and 2 bases from J, leaving 7 bases between. From germline, CDR1 is MGHRA and CDR2 YSYEKL.

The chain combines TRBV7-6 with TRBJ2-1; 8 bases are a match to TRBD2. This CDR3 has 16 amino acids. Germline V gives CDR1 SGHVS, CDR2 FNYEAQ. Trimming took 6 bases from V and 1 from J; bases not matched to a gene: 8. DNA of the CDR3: TGTGCCAGCAGACCAACAACTAGCGGTTCCTACAATGAGCAGTTCTTC. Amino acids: CASRPTTSGSYNEQFF.

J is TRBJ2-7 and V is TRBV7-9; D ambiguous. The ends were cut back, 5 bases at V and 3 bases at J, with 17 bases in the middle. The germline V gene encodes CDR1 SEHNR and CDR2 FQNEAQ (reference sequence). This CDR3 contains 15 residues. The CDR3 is CASSQTDERYYEQYF. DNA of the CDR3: TGTGCCAGCAGCCAGACCGACGAGAGGTACTACGAGCAGTACTTC.

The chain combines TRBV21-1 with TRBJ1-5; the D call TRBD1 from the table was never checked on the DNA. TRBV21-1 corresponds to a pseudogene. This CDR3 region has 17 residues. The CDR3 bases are TGTGCCAGCAGCCTCCGGGACAGGGGGATTGGCAATCAGCCCCAGCATTTT. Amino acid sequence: CASSLRDRGIGNQPQHF.

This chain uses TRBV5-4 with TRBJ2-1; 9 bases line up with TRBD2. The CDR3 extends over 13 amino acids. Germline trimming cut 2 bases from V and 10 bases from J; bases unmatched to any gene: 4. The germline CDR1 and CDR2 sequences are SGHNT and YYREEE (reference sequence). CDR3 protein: CASSFPLAGEQFF. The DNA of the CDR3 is TGTGCCAGCAGCTTCCCCCTAGCGGGGGAGCAGTTCTTC.

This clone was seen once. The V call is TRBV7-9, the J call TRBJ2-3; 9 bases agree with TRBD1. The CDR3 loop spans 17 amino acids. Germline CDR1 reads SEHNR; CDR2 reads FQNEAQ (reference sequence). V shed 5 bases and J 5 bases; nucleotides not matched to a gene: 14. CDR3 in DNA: TGTGCCAGCAGCCTTGGGGGCGGGTGGACAGGGGAAGATACGCAGTATTTT. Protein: CASSLGGGWTGEDTQYF.

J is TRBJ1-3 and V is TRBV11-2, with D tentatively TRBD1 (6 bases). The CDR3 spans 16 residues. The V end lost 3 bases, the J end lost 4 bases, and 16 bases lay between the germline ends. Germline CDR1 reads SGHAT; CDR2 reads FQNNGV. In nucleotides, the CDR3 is TGTGCCAGCAGCTTCCTCAGGGGAATATCGGGAAACACCATATATTTT. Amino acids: CASSFLRGISGNTIYF.

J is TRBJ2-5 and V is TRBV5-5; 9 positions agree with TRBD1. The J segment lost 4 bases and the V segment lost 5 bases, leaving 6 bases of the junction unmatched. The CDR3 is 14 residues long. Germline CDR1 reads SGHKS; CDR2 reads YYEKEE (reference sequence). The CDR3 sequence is CASRPDRGVETQYF. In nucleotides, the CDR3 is TGTGCCAGCAGACCTGACAGGGGGGTAGAGACCCAGTACTTC.

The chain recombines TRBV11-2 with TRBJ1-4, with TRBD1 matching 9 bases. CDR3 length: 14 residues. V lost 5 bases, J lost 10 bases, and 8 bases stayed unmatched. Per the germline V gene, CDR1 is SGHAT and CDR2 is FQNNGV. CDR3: CASSPGTGFAKLFF. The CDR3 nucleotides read TGTGCCAGCAGCCCAGGGACAGGGTTTGCAAAACTGTTTTTT.

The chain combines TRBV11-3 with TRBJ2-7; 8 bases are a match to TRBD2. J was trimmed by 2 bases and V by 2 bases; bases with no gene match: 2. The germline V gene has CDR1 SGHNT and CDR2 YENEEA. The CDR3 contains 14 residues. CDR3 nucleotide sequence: TGTGCCAGCAGCTTAAGAGCGGGGGCCTACGAGCAGTACTTC. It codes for CASSLRAGAYEQYF.

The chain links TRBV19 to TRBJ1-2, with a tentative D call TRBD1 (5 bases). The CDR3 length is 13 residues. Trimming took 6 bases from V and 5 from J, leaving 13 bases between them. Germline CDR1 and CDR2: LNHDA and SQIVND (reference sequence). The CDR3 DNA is TGTGCCAGTAGCCCCCAGGGTAGGTATGGCTACACCTTC. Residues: CASSPQGRYGYTF.

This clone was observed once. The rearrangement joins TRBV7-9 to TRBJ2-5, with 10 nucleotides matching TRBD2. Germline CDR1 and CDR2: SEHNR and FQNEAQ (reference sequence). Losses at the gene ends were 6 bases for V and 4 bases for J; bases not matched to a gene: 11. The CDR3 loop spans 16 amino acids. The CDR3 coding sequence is TGTGCCAGCAGTTACCTCAGCGGGGGGGCAGGAGAGACCCAGTACTTC. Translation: CASSYLSGGAGETQYF.

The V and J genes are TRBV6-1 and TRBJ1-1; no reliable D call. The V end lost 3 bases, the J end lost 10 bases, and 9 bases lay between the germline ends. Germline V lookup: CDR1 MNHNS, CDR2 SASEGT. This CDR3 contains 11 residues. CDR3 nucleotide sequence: TGTGCCAGCAGTGAGAGAAGAGGAGCTTTCTTT. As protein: CASSERRGAFF.